The sequence of this T cell receptor (beta chain) was determined in a study of low-dose radiotherapy and immunotherapy resistance in tumors. In the study overall: Cyclophosphamide was given intravenously at 200 mg/m2 every two weeks, and each dose came one day before radiation and immunotherapy. First-strand cDNA used TRAV- and TRBV-specific primers, covering alpha and beta chains.

The sample's time point: after trial treatment. Treatment meaning: LDRT plus nivolumab, ipilimumab, low-dose cyclophosphamide and aspirin (RACIN trial). In this sample, this clonotype turned up a few times. A read error likely explains this, since a far larger clone differs by one base. Germline lookup yields CDR1 MDHEN and CDR2 SYDVKM. The CDR3 is 16 residues long. V was clipped by 7 bases and J by 11 bases; unmatched bases: 20. TCRs were amplified for 15 to 25 PCR cycles with a constant-region primer and V-primer adapter. In vitro transcription amplified the mRNA that had been isolated. TCRdb fed the reads into MiXCR, producing one record per CDR3 protein. The table lists tens of thousands of distinct CDR3 sequences, 33% of them singletons, with around 8% in the top ten.

This sequence originates from a male donor with rectosigmoid adenocarcinoma. Sample: PBMCs, taken after low-dose radiotherapy plus immunotherapy. This chain connects TRBV28 to TRBJ2-5, with 9 bases lining up with TRBD2. For the CDR3, the DNA is TGTGCCAGCAAGTCTATAGCGGGAGTGTACCGAAATGAGCAGTACTTC. Its translation is CASKSIAGVYRNEQYF.